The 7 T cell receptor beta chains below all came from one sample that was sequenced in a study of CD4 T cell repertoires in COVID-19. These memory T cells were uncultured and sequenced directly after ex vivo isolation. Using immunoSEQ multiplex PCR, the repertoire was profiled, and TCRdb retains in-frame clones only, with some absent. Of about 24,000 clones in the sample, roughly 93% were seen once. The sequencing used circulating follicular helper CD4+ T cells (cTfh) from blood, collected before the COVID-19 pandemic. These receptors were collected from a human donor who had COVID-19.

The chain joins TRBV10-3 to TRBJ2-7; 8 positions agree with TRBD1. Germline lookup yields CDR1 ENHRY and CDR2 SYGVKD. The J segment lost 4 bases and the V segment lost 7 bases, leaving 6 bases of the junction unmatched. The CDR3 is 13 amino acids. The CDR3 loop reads CAITDRAGYEQYF. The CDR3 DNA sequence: TGTGCCATCACGGACAGGGCCGGGTACGAGCAGTACTTC.

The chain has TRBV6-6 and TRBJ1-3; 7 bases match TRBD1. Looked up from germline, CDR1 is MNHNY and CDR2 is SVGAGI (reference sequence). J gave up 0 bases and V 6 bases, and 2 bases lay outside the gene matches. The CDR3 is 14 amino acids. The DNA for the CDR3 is TGTGCCAGCAGGACAGGGATCTCTGGAAACACCATATATTTT. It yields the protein CASRTGISGNTIYF.

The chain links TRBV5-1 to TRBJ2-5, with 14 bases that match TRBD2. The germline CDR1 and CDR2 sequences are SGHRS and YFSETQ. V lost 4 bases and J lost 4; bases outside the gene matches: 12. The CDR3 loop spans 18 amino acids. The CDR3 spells CASSPGPGLAGGRETQYF. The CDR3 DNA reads TGCGCCAGCAGCCCCGGCCCCGGACTAGCGGGGGGAAGAGAGACCCAGTACTTC.

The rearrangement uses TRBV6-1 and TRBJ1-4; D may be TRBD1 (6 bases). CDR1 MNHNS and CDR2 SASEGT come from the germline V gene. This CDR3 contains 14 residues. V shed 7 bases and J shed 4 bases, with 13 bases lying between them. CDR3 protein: CASKFGRGNEKLFF. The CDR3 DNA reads TGTGCCAGCAAGTTTGGCAGGGGTAATGAAAAACTGTTTTTT.

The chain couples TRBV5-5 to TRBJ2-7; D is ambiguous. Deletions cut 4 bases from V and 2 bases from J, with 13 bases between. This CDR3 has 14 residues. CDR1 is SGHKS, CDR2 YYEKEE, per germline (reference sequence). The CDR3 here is CASSPTLNAYEQYF. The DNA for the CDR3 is TGTGCCAGCAGCCCAACACTAAACGCCTACGAGCAGTACTTC.

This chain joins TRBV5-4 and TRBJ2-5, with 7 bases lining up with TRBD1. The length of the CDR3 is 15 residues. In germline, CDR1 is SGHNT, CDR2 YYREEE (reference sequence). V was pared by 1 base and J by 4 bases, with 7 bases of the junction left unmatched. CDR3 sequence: CASSLKASGGETQYF. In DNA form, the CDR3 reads TGTGCCAGCAGCTTGAAGGCATCAGGGGGAGAGACCCAGTACTTC.

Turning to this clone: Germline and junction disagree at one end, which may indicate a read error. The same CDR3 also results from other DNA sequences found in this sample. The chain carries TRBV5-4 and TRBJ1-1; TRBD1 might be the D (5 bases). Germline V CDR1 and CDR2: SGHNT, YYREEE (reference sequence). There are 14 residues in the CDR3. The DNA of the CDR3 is TGTGCCAGCAGCTTGGAACAGGTGAACACCGAAGCTTTCTTT. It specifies CASSLEQVNTEAFF.